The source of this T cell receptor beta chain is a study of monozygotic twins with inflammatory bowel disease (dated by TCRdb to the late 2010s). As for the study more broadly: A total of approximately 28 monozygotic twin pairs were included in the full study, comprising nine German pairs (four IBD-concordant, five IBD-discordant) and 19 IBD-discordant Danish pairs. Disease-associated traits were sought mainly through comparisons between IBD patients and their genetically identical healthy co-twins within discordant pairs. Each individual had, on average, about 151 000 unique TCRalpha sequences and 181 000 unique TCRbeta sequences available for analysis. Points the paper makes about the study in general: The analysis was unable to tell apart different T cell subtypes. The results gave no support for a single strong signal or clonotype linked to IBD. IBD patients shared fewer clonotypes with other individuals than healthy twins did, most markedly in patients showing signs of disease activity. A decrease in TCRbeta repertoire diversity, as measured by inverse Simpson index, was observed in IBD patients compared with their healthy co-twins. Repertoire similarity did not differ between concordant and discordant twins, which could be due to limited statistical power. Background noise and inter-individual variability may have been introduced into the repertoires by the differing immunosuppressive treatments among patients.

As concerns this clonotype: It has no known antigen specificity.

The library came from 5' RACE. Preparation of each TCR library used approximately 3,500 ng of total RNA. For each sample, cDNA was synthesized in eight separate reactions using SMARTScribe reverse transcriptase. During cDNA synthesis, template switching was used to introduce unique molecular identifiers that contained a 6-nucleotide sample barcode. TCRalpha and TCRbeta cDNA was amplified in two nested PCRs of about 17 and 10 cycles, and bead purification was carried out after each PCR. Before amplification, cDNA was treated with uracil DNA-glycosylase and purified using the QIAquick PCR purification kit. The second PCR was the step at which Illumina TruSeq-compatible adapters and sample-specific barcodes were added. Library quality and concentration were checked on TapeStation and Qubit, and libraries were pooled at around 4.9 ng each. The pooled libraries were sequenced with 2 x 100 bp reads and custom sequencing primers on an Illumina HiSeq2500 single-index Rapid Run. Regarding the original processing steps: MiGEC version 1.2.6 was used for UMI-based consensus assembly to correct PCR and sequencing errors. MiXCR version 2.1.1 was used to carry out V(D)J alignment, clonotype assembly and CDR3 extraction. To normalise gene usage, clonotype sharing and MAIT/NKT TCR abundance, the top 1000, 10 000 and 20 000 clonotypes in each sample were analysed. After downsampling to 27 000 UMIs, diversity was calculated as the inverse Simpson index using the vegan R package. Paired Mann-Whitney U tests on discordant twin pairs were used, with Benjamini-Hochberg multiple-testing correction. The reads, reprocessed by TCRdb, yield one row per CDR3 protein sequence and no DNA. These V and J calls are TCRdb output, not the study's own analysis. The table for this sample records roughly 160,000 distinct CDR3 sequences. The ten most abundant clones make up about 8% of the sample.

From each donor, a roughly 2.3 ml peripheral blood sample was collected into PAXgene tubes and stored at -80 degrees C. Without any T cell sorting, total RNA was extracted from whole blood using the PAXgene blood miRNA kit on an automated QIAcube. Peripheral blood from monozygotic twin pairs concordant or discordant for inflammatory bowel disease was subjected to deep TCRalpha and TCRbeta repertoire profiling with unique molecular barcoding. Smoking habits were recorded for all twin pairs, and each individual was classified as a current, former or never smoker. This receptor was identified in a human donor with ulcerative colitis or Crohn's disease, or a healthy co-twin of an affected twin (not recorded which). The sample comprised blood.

The CDR3: CASSSSWVLTF. The rearranged segments are TRBV21-1 and TRBJ2-6. TRBV21-1 corresponds to a pseudogene. The CDR3 covers 11 residues, taking in both the cysteine and the phenylalanine. No DNA is listed.